Here is one T cell receptor beta chain with its context. This CDR3 region has 13 residues. Unmatched junction bases numbered 4, after V lost 5 bases and J lost 8 bases. CDR1 SGHVS and CDR2 FNYEAQ come from the germline V gene. Sequenced by immunoSEQ multiplex PCR; TCRdb stores in-frame clones only, minus some. The sample includes 250,000 or so clones, about 83% seen only once; the top ten take 12%. These data originate in a study of blood T cell repertoires in COVID-19. Background on the study: The United States, Italy and Spain were the sources of the acute and convalescent COVID-19 samples.

The rearrangement uses TRBV7-6 and TRBJ2-1; TRBD1 agrees at 9 bases. This TCR came from an elderly man with acute or convalescent COVID-19. Specimen: peripheral blood. Written as DNA, the CDR3 is TGTGCCAGCAGCCGGGACAGGGCCGATGAGCAGTTCTTC. It specifies CASSRDRADEQFF.